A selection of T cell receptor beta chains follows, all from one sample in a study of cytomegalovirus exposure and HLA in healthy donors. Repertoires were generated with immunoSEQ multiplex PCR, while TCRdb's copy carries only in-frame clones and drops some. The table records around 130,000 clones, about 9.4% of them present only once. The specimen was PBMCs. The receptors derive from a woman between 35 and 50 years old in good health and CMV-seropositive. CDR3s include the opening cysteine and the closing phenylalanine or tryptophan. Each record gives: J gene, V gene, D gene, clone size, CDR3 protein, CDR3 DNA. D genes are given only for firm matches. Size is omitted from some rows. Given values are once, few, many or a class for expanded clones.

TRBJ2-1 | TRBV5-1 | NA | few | CASSLERRNEQFF | TGCGCCAGCAGCTTGGAACGGAGAAATGAGCAGTTCTTC
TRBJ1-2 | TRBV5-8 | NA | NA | CASSLTPNYGYTF | TGTGCCAGCAGCTTGACACCAAACTATGGCTACACCTTC
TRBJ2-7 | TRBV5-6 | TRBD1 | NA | CASSFRSAGGREQYF | TGTGCCAGCAGCTTCCGCTCGGCAGGGGGCAGAGAGCAGTACTTC
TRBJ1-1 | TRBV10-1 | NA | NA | CASSRTANTEAFF | TGCGCCAGCAGTAGGACTGCGAACACTGAAGCTTTCTTT
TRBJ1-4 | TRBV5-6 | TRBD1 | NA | CASSRDRASTNEKLFF | TGTGCCAGCAGCAGGGACAGGGCCTCAACTAATGAAAAACTGTTTTTT
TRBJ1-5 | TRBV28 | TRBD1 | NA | CASSLTGESNQPQHF | TGTGCCAGCAGCCTGACAGGGGAGTCCAATCAGCCCCAGCATTTT
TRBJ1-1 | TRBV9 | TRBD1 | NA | CASSFQTGWTEAFF | TGTGCCAGCAGCTTTCAGACAGGGTGGACTGAAGCTTTCTTT
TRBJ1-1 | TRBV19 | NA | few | CASSMPGNTEAFF | TGTGCCAGTAGTATGCCGGGGAACACTGAAGCTTTCTTT
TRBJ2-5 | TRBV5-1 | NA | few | CASSLAPGSQETQYF | TGCGCCAGCAGCTTGGCCCCAGGAAGCCAAGAGACCCAGTACTTC
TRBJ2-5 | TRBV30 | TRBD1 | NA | CAWTYTGVETQYF | TGTGCCTGGACATATACAGGGGTTGAGACCCAGTACTTC
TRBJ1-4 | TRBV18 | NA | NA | CASSPLGNPATNEKLFF | TGTGCCAGCTCACCACTCGGGAACCCTGCAACTAATGAAAAACTGTTTTTT
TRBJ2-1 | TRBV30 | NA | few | CASNPGGSPQGQFF | TGTGCCTCAAACCCTGGGGGGTCTCCCCAGGGGCAGTTCTTC
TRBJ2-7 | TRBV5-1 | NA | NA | CASSLMGGRNYEQYF | TGCGCCAGCAGCTTGATGGGGGGACGGAATTACGAGCAGTACTTC
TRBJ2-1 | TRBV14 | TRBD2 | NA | CASSQVWGGLNEQFF | TGTGCCAGCAGCCAAGTTTGGGGGGGGTTGAATGAGCAGTTCTTC
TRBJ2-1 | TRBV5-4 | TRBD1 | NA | CASSLGDRLFNEQFF | TGTGCCAGCAGCTTGGGGGACAGGCTCTTCAATGAGCAGTTCTTC
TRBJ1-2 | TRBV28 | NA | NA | CASTLSGAEANYGYTF | TGTGCCAGCACCCTCAGCGGGGCAGAAGCTAACTATGGCTACACCTTC
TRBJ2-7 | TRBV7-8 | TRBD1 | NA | CASSPTGTGSAYEQYF | TGTGCCAGCAGCCCTACCGGGACAGGGTCTGCTTACGAGCAGTACTTC
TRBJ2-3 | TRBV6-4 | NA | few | CASSDRSTDTQYF | TGTGCCAGCAGTGACCGGTCCACAGATACGCAGTATTTT
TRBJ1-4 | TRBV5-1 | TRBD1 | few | CASSRDRGRTNEKLFF | TGCGCCAGCAGCCGTGACAGGGGGCGAACTAATGAAAAACTGTTTTTT
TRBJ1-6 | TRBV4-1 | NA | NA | CASSQEPGQNNSPLHF | TGCGCCAGCAGCCAAGAACCGGGACAAAATAATTCACCCCTCCACTTT
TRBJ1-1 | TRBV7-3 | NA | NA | CASSLTEDTEAFF | TGTGCCAGCAGCTTAACCGAGGACACTGAAGCTTTCTTT
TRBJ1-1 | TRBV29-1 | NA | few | CSATRDTEAFF | TGCAGCGCTACACGGGACACTGAAGCTTTCTTT
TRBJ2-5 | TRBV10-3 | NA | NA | CAISDSPGQGSRETQYF | TGTGCCATCAGTGACTCTCCCGGGCAGGGAAGTAGAGAGACCCAGTACTTC
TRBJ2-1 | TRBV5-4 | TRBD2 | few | CASSATSGDNEQFF | TGTGCCAGCAGCGCGACTAGCGGGGACAATGAGCAGTTCTTC
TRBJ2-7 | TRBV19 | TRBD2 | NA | CASSGWLGGTIEQYF | TGTGCCAGTAGTGGTTGGTTGGGGGGGACGATCGAGCAGTACTTC
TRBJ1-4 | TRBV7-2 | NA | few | CASSLGQRNEKLFF | TGTGCCAGCAGCTTAGGACAGAGGAATGAAAAACTGTTTTTT
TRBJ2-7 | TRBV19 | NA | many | CASSIDWAGSYEQYF | TGTGCCAGTAGTATAGATTGGGCAGGATCCTACGAGCAGTACTTC
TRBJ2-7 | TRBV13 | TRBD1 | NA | CASSHVGTGSYEQYF | TGTGCCAGCTCGCATGTAGGGACAGGCTCCTACGAGCAGTACTTC
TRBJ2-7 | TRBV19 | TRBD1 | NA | CASSPGQGAREQYF | TGTGCCAGTAGCCCGGGACAGGGGGCGAGGGAGCAGTACTTC
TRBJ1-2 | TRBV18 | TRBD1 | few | CASSEDREHGYTF | TGTGCCAGCTCAGAGGACAGGGAGCATGGCTACACCTTC
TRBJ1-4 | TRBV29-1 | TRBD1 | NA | CSVSDRGLGKLFF | TGCAGCGTTTCGGACAGGGGGCTTGGAAAACTGTTTTTT
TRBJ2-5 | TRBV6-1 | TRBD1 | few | CASSHTGAGETQYF | TGTGCCAGCAGCCATACAGGGGCCGGGGAGACCCAGTACTTC
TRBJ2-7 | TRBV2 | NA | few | CASNQDSNSYEQYF | TGTGCCAGCAACCAGGACAGCAACTCCTACGAGCAGTACTTC